The source of this T cell receptor beta chain is a study of OX40 agonist ivuxolimab in advanced cancers. TCRdb keeps only in-frame clones here, not all; method: immunoSEQ multiplex PCR. The sample has 65,000 to 95,000 clones; about nine tenths are singletons. Per the germline V gene, CDR1 is LNHDA and CDR2 is SQIVND (reference sequence). V gave up 6 bases and J gave up 1 base; unmatched junction bases: 13. The CDR3 runs to 18 residues. This receptor was identified in an adult with an advanced solid tumor such as melanoma, head and neck, liver or kidney cancer. The genes are TRBV19 and TRBJ2-4; 9 positions agree with TRBD1. This specimen was CD4+ or CD8+ T cells sorted from blood, taken in a trial of the OX40 agonist ivuxolimab. CDR3 nucleotides: TGTGCCAGTAGAACCCGTTCAGGACAGGGGTCCGCCAAAAACATTCAGTACTTC. It is translated as CASRTRSGQGSAKNIQYF. Full variable domain (rest looked up from reference TRBV19 and TRBJ2-4): DGGITQSPKYLFRKEGQNVTLSCEQNLNHDAMYWYRQDPGQGLRLIYYSQIVNDFQKGDIAEGYSVSREKKESFPLTVTSAQKNPTAFYLCASRTRSGQGSAKNIQYFGAGTRLSVL.